The 12 T cell receptor beta chains below come from one sample, sequenced in a study of T cells after yellow fever vaccination. From the 5' RACE reads, TCRdb called clonotypes with MiXCR, one entry per CDR3 protein. This table has 400,000 to 650,000 distinct CDR3 sequences, 21% appearing once. This material consisted of PBMCs, taken approximately 22 days after the first yellow fever vaccination. The receptors were gathered from a man younger than 30 who received the YFV17D yellow fever vaccine.

This rearrangement joins TRBV7-2 to TRBJ1-5, with unresolved D. Looked up from germline, CDR1 is SGHTA and CDR2 is FQGNSA. This CDR3 contains 14 residues. V was shortened by 1 base and J by 4 bases, with 8 bases between the two germline ends. The DNA for the CDR3 is TGTGCCAGCAGCTTAGAGGCGGGGAATCAGCCCCAGCATTTT. This encodes CASSLEAGNQPQHF.

This clonotype was found a few times. This chain joins TRBV12-3 or TRBV12-4 and TRBJ2-1, with D possibly being TRBD1 (6 bases). V was cut by 1 base and J by 4 bases, with 11 bases left in between. The CDR3 loop spans 15 amino acids. CDR3 residues: CASSLGQGIYNEQFF. The CDR3 DNA is TGTGCCAGCAGTTTAGGGCAGGGGATATACAATGAGCAGTTCTTC.

The V call is TRBV5-5, the J call TRBJ1-5, with TRBD1 matching 7 bases. Trimming took 3 bases from V and 3 from J; bases not matched to a gene: 9. CDR3 length: 16 residues. Germline CDR1 and CDR2: SGHKS and YYEKEE (reference sequence). DNA for the CDR3: TGTGCCAGCAGCTCCCTTTGGGGACAGATCAATCAGCCCCAGCATTTT. It yields the protein CASSSLWGQINQPQHF.

CDR3 DNA: TGCAGTGCTAGAGATCGGACAGGGGGATTAGAAAAACTGTTTTTT. It codes for CSARDRTGGLEKLFF. The genes are TRBV20-1 and TRBJ1-4, with TRBD1 matching over 10 bases. The germline V gene has CDR1 DFQATT and CDR2 SNEGSKA (reference sequence). CDR3 length equals 15 residues. V gave up 0 bases and J gave up 8 bases; unmatched junction bases: 6.

This clonotype was picked up a small number of times. The chain couples TRBV7-2 to TRBJ1-6; D unresolved. Trimming stripped 5 bases from V and 6 bases from J, with 14 bases between. CDR1 is SGHTA and CDR2 is FQGNSA in the germline V gene. The CDR3 totals 15 residues. In DNA form, the CDR3 reads TGTGCCAGCAGCCCTAGAGGAGGGAGTAATTCACCCCTCCACTTT. It translates to CASSPRGGSNSPLHF.

There are a few counts of this clonotype. V and J are TRBV20-1 and TRBJ2-1; possibly TRBD1 for D (7 bases). Trimming took off 0 bases at V and 9 bases at J, with 15 bases between the two ends. The CDR3 contains 14 residues. Germline V CDR1 and CDR2: DFQATT, SNEGSKA (reference sequence). As DNA, the CDR3 is TGCAGTGCTAGAGATCTCCAGGGGGGTGGTGAGCAGTTCTTC. Protein: CSARDLQGGGEQFF.

This chain joins TRBV9 and TRBJ1-5, with 8 bases aligning to TRBD1. This CDR3 spans 18 amino acids. V lost 3 bases to trimming and J lost 2 bases; unmatched junction nucleotides: 13. Germline CDR1 is SGDLS and CDR2 is YYNGEE. The CDR3 DNA reads as TGTGCCAGCAGCGCACAATCGTACAGGGGGGAGGGCAATCAGCCCCAGCATTTT. This encodes CASSAQSYRGEGNQPQHF. The full variable domain, rest sourced from reference TRBV9 and TRBJ1-5, is DSGVTQTPKHLITATGQRVTLRCSPRSGDLSVYWYQQSLDQGLQFLIQYYNGEERAKGNILERFSAQQFPDLHSELNLSSLELGDSALYFCASSAQSYRGEGNQPQHFGDGTRLSIL.

The table lists this clonotype with a few counts. V and J are TRBV5-1 and TRBJ1-2; D unresolved. V was clipped by 0 bases and J by 1 base, with 7 bases between them. The CDR3 sequence is 14 residues long. Per germline, CDR1 SGHRS and CDR2 YFSETQ. The CDR3 DNA reads TGCGCCAGCAGCTTGGGTTGGAATAACTATGGCTACACCTTC. Its translation is CASSLGWNNYGYTF. Together with reference TRBV5-1 and TRBJ1-2, the CDR3 gives the full variable domain: KAGVTQTPRYLIKTRGQQVTLSCSPISGHRSVSWYQQTPGQGLQFLFEYFSETQRNKGNFPGRFSGRQFSNSRSEMNVSTLELGDSALYLCASSLGWNNYGYTFGSGTRLTVV.

This clonotype turned up a few times. The chain links TRBV7-6 to TRBJ2-3; TRBD2 agrees at 11 bases. The junction had 13 bases not matched to a gene; V was cut back by 5 bases and J by 0 bases. The germline CDR1 and CDR2 sequences are SGHVS and FNYEAQ. This CDR3 has 19 residues. The CDR3 loop is CASSLPRGSGGASTDTQYF. The CDR3 DNA follows: TGTGCCAGCAGCCTCCCCCGGGGTAGCGGGGGGGCTAGCACAGATACGCAGTATTTT.

This clonotype was seen once. The CDR3 sequence: CASSQGGTVVNYGYTF. CDR3 nucleotide sequence: TGCGCCAGCAGCCAAGGGGGGACAGTCGTTAACTATGGCTACACCTTC. This chain links TRBV4-1 with TRBJ1-2; 7 bases are shared with TRBD1. V dropped 1 base and J dropped 1; count of bases not matched to a gene: 6. Germline V gene data show CDR1 as MGHRA and CDR2 as YSYEKL. The CDR3 loop spans 16 amino acids.

This clonotype has more than one count but fewer than ten. The gene calls are TRBV27 and TRBJ1-3; no definite D call. Trimming stripped 5 bases from V and 0 bases from J, with 8 bases between. CDR1 and CDR2 from the germline V gene are MNHEY and SMNVEV (reference sequence). The CDR3 sequence is 14 residues long. The CDR3, as DNA: TGTGCCAGCAGTCCTGCAATCTCTGGAAACACCATATATTTT. It specifies CASSPAISGNTIYF.

Only a few counts were recorded for this clonotype. The chain combines TRBV27 with TRBJ2-7; D uncertain. CDR1 is MNHEY and CDR2 is SMNVEV in the germline V gene (reference sequence). This CDR3 is built from 14 residues. Trimming took 3 bases from V and 10 from J, leaving 19 bases between them. The CDR3 loop reads CASSFSGLRALQYV. The CDR3, as DNA: TGTGCCAGCAGTTTCAGTGGCTTAAGGGCCCTCCAGTACGTC.